The sequence of this T cell receptor (beta chain) was determined in a study of cytomegalovirus exposure and HLA in healthy donors. Regarding the study as a whole: Several top significant clusters appeared, in a later analysis, to be linked to common viral pathogens. 16,951 TCR beta sequences were associated with HLA alleles at 0.05 false discovery rate in a later analysis. Sequencing had likely introduced a cluster of highly shared sequence variants as an artifact.

The sample holds one count of this clone. The antigen is undetermined. CDR1 is LNHNV, CDR2 YYDKDF, per germline (reference sequence). The CDR3 runs to 19 residues. J gave up 4 bases and V 5 bases, and 21 bases lay outside the gene matches. Primers for the PCR totalled 60 Vbeta and 13 Jbeta. Method: immunoSEQ multiplex PCR; TCRdb's copy keeps in-frame clones and lacks some. Of 150,000 to 200,000 clones in the sample, 70% to 90% were seen once. The sequence was collected from a man aged 18 to 29 in good health and CMV-seropositive. The rearrangement uses TRBV15 and TRBJ2-7; 9 positions agree with TRBD1. The sample taken for sequencing was PBMCs. CDR3 coding DNA: TGTGCCACCAGCTTTCCGTCCGGGACAGGGCTCCTTCCAGGATACGAGCAGTACTTC. Its translation is CATSFPSGTGLLPGYEQYF.